The source of this TCR beta chain is a study of breast tumors, draining lymph nodes, adjacent tissues (dated by TCRdb to 2015 to 2016). Looking at the study overall: TCR beta repertoires were compared across tumor, adjacent nontumor tissue and axillary lymph nodes obtained from breast cancer patients. In human breast cancer, the study set out to assess how tumor, surrounding tissue and draining lymph node repertoires relate to one another and whether T cells might be exchanged between them. The paper's findings and limits, for the study overall: Tumor T-cell repertoires showed less diversity than lymph node repertoires and more diversity than nontumor tissue repertoires, and tumor T-cell repertoires showed preferential V and J gene usage. The conclusion that tumor T cells originate in lymph nodes was presented as consistent with a hypothesis rather than as directly demonstrated. The data were judged consistent with most tumor T cells deriving from the lymph node and then expanding within tumor tissue. Tumor and nontumor tissue repertoires were found to be significantly more similar in luminal-like than in basal-like breast cancer.

The axillary draining lymph nodes of breast cancer patients were the source of the lymph node samples. Sequences MNHNS (CDR1) and SASEGT (CDR2) are obtained from the germline V gene. Spanning cysteine to phenylalanine, the CDR3 consists of 15 amino acids. The CDR3 DNA has 45 bases and is translated from base 1. The junction carries 17 bases between V and J, which are trimmed by 4 bases and 8 bases respectively. This clonotype showed up many times. Its antigen is unknown. Within one base of it there is no much larger clone, and no base qualities were kept. Instrument on record: Illumina HiSeq 2000. Multiplex PCR amplification was used to build the TCR beta chain libraries. High-throughput sequencing was used to analyze the amplified TCR beta chain products. TCRdb reran the public reads through fastp at Q25 and MiXCR, keeping productive beta chains. One record per CDR3 amino acid sequence lists the most common genes and DNA. Counted in this sample were about 270,000 distinct CDR3 sequences; around 31% of them appeared once. More than 0.85% of the sample is taken by the ten largest.

The TCR was taken from a female donor with breast cancer. Some clones in this sample may be carry-over from other donors' samples. The material sequenced was axillary lymph node tissue. The chain is made from TRBV6-1 and TRBJ1-4; a tentative D match to TRBD1 spans 5 bases. The CDR3 protein sequence reads: CASSGPDIGVEKLFF. The DNA reads as follows: TGTGCCAGCAGTGGCCCGGACATAGGGGTAGAAAAACTGTTTTTT.